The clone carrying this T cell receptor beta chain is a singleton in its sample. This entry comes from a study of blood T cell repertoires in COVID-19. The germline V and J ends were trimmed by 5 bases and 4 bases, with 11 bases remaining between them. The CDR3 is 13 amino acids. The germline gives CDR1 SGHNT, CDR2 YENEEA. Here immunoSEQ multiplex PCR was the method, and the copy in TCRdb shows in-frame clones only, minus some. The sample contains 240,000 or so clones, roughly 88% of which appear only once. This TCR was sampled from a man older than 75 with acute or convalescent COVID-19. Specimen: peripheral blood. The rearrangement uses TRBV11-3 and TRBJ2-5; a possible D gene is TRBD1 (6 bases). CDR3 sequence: CASSQGLRETQYF. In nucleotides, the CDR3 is TGTGCCAGCAGCCAGGGGCTCCGAGAGACCCAGTACTTC. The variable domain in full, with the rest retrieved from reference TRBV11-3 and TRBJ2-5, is EAGVVQSPRYKIIEKKQPVAFWCNPISGHNTLYWYLQNLGQGPELLIRYENEEAVDDSQLPKDRFSAERLKGVDSTLKIQPAELGDSAVYLCASSQGLRETQYFGPGTRLLVL.